This T cell receptor beta chain was observed in a study of read filtering for tumor transcriptome and immune sequencing. Study information: Mean patient age was roughly 72 years, range about 40 to 85; approximately 18 male, 14 female. About 8 patients were R-ISS I, about 16 were R-ISS II, 7 were R-ISS III. Study results and caveats: Sorted CD138-negative bone marrow cells were not purified T cells.

The library was built from around 400 ng RNA with molecular barcoded adaptors for alpha/delta and beta/gamma chains. Each CDR3 protein is one row after TCRdb ran MiXCR on the reads. This table holds 46,000 or so distinct CDR3 sequences, approximately 18% found once. The ends lost 7 bases at V and 2 bases at J; junction bases unmatched: 5. The CDR3 has 13 amino acids. Germline lookup yields CDR1 ENHRY and CDR2 SYGVKD. By share, this clonotype counts as medium-sized. What it recognizes is unknown. The chain uses TRBV10-3 and TRBJ2-7, with 7 bases that match TRBD1. This TCR was sampled from a donor at least 40 years old with multiple myeloma. The sequenced material came from a population of CD138-negative cells sorted from bone marrow. The CDR3 sequence is CAITPGQPYEQYF. The CDR3 DNA is TGTGCCATCACCCCGGGACAGCCCTACGAGCAGTACTTC.